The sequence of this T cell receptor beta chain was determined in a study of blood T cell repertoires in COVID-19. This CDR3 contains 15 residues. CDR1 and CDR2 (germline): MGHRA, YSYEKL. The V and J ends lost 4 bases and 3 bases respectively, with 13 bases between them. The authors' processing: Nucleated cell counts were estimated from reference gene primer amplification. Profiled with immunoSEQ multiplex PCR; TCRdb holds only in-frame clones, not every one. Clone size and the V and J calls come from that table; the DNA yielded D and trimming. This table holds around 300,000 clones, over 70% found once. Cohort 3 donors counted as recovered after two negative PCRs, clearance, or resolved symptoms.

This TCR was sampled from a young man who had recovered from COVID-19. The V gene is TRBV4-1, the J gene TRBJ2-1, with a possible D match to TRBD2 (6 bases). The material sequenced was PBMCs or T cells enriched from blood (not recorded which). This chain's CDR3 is CASSPRLGIYNEQFF. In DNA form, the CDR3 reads TGCGCCAGCAGCCCCCGACTAGGGATCTACAATGAGCAGTTCTTC.